The rows below give T cell receptor beta chains drawn from one sample of a study of Graves' ophthalmopathy and Graves' hyperthyroidism. TCRdb re-called the multiplex PCR reads through MiXCR, storing one row per CDR3 protein. In the table there are over a million distinct CDR3 sequences, 36% of which are singletons. The sample was peripheral blood or thyroid tissue (not recorded which). The receptors stem from an adult man with Graves' hyperthyroidism. The CDR3 runs from the conserved cysteine through the conserved F or W. D genes are given only for firm matches. Clone size is given for some rows only: seen once, a few or many times, or a class if the clone is expanded.

j_call,cdr3_length,v_call,d_call,clone_size,cdr3_nt,cdr3_aa
TRBJ1-2,14,TRBV25-1,NA,NA,TGTGCCAGCAGTGAATATAGTAGGGAAAATGGCTACACCTTC,CASSEYSRENGYTF
TRBJ1-2,14,TRBV28,TRBD1,NA,TGTGCCAGCAGTAACAGGGGGATGGGAGTTGGCTACACCTTC,CASSNRGMGVGYTF
TRBJ2-5,13,TRBV29-1,NA,NA,TGCAGCGGTGGGGCTAGATTGGTGGAGACCCAGTACTTC,CSGGARLVETQYF
TRBJ1-6,12,TRBV12-3/TRBV12-4,NA,NA,TGTGCCAGCAGTTTTCGCGGGACACCCCTCCACTTT,CASSFRGTPLHF
TRBJ2-7,13,TRBV29-1,NA,many,TGCAGCGTTGAAGATCCGGTCCGTTACGAGCAGTACTTC,CSVEDPVRYEQYF
TRBJ1-2,15,TRBV20-1,NA,NA,TGCAGTGCTAGAGATCAAGGGGAGGCTAACTATGGCTACACCTTC,CSARDQGEANYGYTF
TRBJ2-2,15,TRBV11-2,NA,many,TGTGCCAGCAGCTTACGAGTAGCGAACACCGGGGAGCTGTTTTTT,CASSLRVANTGELFF
TRBJ2-7,17,TRBV7-2,TRBD1,NA,TGTGCCAGCAGCTTATTACAGGGGGACGGGAGAACCTACGAGCAGTACTTC,CASSLLQGDGRTYEQYF
TRBJ1-1,15,TRBV6-6,NA,NA,TGTGCCAGCAGTGAACCTGGGACATATTACACTGAAGCTTTCTTT,CASSEPGTYYTEAFF
TRBJ1-3,16,TRBV10-3,NA,NA,TGTGCCATCAGTCCGACGGCGGGGGTGGATGGAAACACCATATATTTT,CAISPTAGVDGNTIYF
TRBJ2-5,16,TRBV20-1,NA,NA,TGCAGTGCTCTAGACGATCCGTCTAGGGAAGGGGAGACCCAGTACTTC,CSALDDPSREGETQYF
TRBJ1-5,17,TRBV24-1,NA,NA,TGTGCCAGCAGTTCCTCCGGGACGACTTATAGCAATCAGCCCCAGCATTTT,CASSSSGTTYSNQPQHF
TRBJ2-5,15,TRBV7-2,TRBD1,many,TGTGCCAGCAACTTGGACAGGGATGTGGGTGAGACCCAGTACTTC,CASNLDRDVGETQYF
TRBJ2-7,14,TRBV7-2,NA,few,TGTGCCAGCAGCTTAGCCGGCCCCCTAAACGAGCAGTACTTC,CASSLAGPLNEQYF
TRBJ2-5,13,TRBV20-1,NA,NA,TGCAGTGGTATCTCGGGAACGGGTGAGACCCAGTACTTC,CSGISGTGETQYF
TRBJ2-5,13,TRBV14,TRBD1,many,TGTGCCAGCAGCCCCGGGACAGAAGAGACCCAGTACTTC,CASSPGTEETQYF
TRBJ1-5,16,TRBV2,TRBD1,NA,TGTGCCAGCAGTGACCAAGGGACAGGAAGCAATCAGCCCCAGCATTTT,CASSDQGTGSNQPQHF
TRBJ1-2,13,TRBV6-5,TRBD1,many,TGTGCCAGCAGGCGGACAGGGGCGCGGGGCTACACCTTC,CASRRTGARGYTF
TRBJ1-2,16,TRBV6-1,TRBD1,many,TGTGCCAGCAGGAATTACGTTACAGGGGGAAGCTATGGCTACACCTTC,CASRNYVTGGSYGYTF
TRBJ1-1,13,TRBV20-1,NA,NA,TGCAGTGCTAGAAAGACAAAAGGCACTGAAGCTTTCTTT,CSARKTKGTEAFF
TRBJ2-7,15,TRBV5-1,TRBD1,NA,TGCGCCAGCAGCCAGGGGGCTAGTCGCACCGGGGAGCAGTACTTC,CASSQGASRTGEQYF
TRBJ2-7,14,TRBV13,NA,NA,TGTGCCAGCAGGCCCCTGGGCGGCTCCTACGAGCAGTACTTC,CASRPLGGSYEQYF
TRBJ1-6,19,TRBV6-5,NA,NA,TGTGCCAGCAGTTACTCGACCCCCTCAGAGAGCTCCTATAATTCACCCCTCCACTTT,CASSYSTPSESSYNSPLHF
TRBJ2-6,10,TRBV29-1,NA,NA,TGCAGCGTTCCGGAGGGCACTGAAGCTTTC,CSVPEGTEAF
TRBJ2-7,15,TRBV7-9,TRBD2,many,TGTGCCAGCAGCCGACTAGCGGGAGTCGGCAACGAGCAGTACTTC,CASSRLAGVGNEQYF
TRBJ2-7,13,TRBV18,NA,NA,TGTGCCAGCTCACCAGAGACCGACTACGAGCAGTACTTC,CASSPETDYEQYF
TRBJ2-7,14,TRBV10-3,TRBD2,NA,TGTGCCAGCAGACAGGGAGCGGGAGGTCTCGAGCAGTACTTC,CASRQGAGGLEQYF
TRBJ1-2,15,TRBV29-1,NA,NA,TGCAGCTCGGAGGGGGGAACGTACGCTAACTATGGCTACACCTTC,CSSEGGTYANYGYTF
TRBJ2-5,15,TRBV7-9,NA,many,TGTGCCAGCAGTTTAGGCCAAGGGATCCAAGAGACCCAGTACTTC,CASSLGQGIQETQYF
TRBJ2-2,15,TRBV9,TRBD2,few,TGTGCCAGCACCCTTAGCGGGGGGATCACCGGGGAGCTGTTTTTT,CASTLSGGITGELFF
TRBJ2-2,11,TRBV12-3/TRBV12-4,NA,NA,TGTGCCAGCAGTCCCTTAGGGGAGCTGTTTTTT,CASSPLGELFF
TRBJ1-4,17,TRBV5-5,TRBD1,NA,TGTGCCAGCAGCGAAATATACAGGGGGCCTTCTAATGAAAAACTGTTTTTT,CASSEIYRGPSNEKLFF
TRBJ2-5,15,TRBV5-1,NA,NA,TGCGCCAGCAGCTTGGCAGGGGACAAACAAGAGACCCAGTACTTC,CASSLAGDKQETQYF
TRBJ1-1,13,TRBV6-5,TRBD1,many,TGTGCCAGCAGCTCCCGACCGGGACAGGGGGCTTTCTTT,CASSSRPGQGAFF
TRBJ1-1,12,TRBV20-1,NA,many,TGCAGTGCTAGGAGTAGGAACACTGAAGCTTTCTTT,CSARSRNTEAFF
TRBJ2-1,16,TRBV7-9,TRBD2,once,TGTGCCAGCAGCTTATCGGCGGGAGGGCTAGGCAATGAGCAGTTCTTC,CASSLSAGGLGNEQFF
TRBJ1-2,11,TRBV29-1,NA,many,TGCAGCGTTGACCAGAGTTATGGCTACACCTTC,CSVDQSYGYTF
TRBJ1-1,14,TRBV5-5,TRBD1,many,TGTGCCAGCAGCGGTACCGGGACAGGGTTTACAGCTTTCTTT,CASSGTGTGFTAFF
TRBJ2-6,18,TRBV20-1,TRBD1,NA,TGCAGTGCTAGAGATCGGACAGGAAGGAGCTCTGGGGCCAACGTCCTGACTTTC,CSARDRTGRSSGANVLTF
TRBJ2-7,13,TRBV29-1,TRBD1,NA,TGCAGCACGAGACAGGGGCCCCCCTACGAGCAGTACTTC,CSTRQGPPYEQYF
TRBJ2-7,14,TRBV5-1,NA,many,TGCGCCAGCAGCCCCCTGCCCGCTTCCTACGAGCAGTACTTC,CASSPLPASYEQYF
TRBJ2-7,13,TRBV20-1,TRBD2,NA,TGCAGTCTTAGGGGCGGGGGGTCCTACGAGCAGTACTTC,CSLRGGGSYEQYF
TRBJ2-7,15,TRBV11-1,TRBD2,NA,TGTGCCAGCACCTCGACTAGCGGGGGATTCTACGAGCAGTACTTC,CASTSTSGGFYEQYF
TRBJ2-7,17,TRBV7-9,NA,few,TGCGCCAGCAGCCAAGATTCGGCGGCGGCCGGGGCCTACGAGCAGTACTTC,CASSQDSAAAGAYEQYF
TRBJ2-5,17,TRBV7-9,TRBD2,NA,TGTGCCAGCAGCCAAGATCTGAGCGGGAGGGCCTCCGAGACCCAGTACTTC,CASSQDLSGRASETQYF
TRBJ2-7,15,TRBV20-1,TRBD1,many,TGCAGTGCTAGGAACCGGGGACAGGGATCCTACGAGCAGTACTTC,CSARNRGQGSYEQYF
TRBJ1-1,14,TRBV3-1,NA,NA,TGTGCCAGCAGCCCGGACGGGGAGGACACTGAAGCTTTCTTT,CASSPDGEDTEAFF
TRBJ1-5,15,TRBV19,NA,many,TGTGCCAGTTCCGGGACACCTTATAGCAATCAGCCCCAGCATTTT,CASSGTPYSNQPQHF
TRBJ2-7,14,TRBV11-2,NA,many,TGTGCCAGCAGCTTAGTAGCTAGCTCCTACGAGCAGTACTTC,CASSLVASSYEQYF
TRBJ2-1,16,TRBV7-2,TRBD1,NA,TGTGCCAGCAGCGCCACAGTCGGACAGGGACTCAATGAGCAGTTCTTC,CASSATVGQGLNEQFF
TRBJ2-7,15,TRBV13,TRBD2,many,TGTGCCAGCAGTCCGACTAGCGGGTACTCCTACGAGCAGTACTTC,CASSPTSGYSYEQYF
TRBJ2-3,14,TRBV24-1,NA,NA,TGTGCCACCAGTGCCCCCCTCCGGGGAGATACGCAGTATTTT,CATSAPLRGDTQYF
TRBJ2-5,13,TRBV24-1,NA,many,TGTGCCACCAGTGATTTCTCGACAGGATTGGCGTTCTTC,CATSDFSTGLAFF
TRBJ2-3,12,TRBV5-1,NA,NA,TGCGCCAGCAGCGCCCAGTTGGATACGCAGTATTTT,CASSAQLDTQYF
TRBJ2-5,17,TRBV7-7,NA,NA,TGTGCCAGCAGCCCCGATTTACCTCCGCAGACGGAAGAGACCCAGTACTTC,CASSPDLPPQTEETQYF
TRBJ2-2,18,TRBV10-3,TRBD2,NA,TGTGCCAGCAGTTTTATACCGGCTAGCGGGAGGCACACCGGGGAGCTGTTTTTT,CASSFIPASGRHTGELFF
TRBJ2-5,16,TRBV7-7,TRBD2,NA,TGTGCTAGCAGCTTAGTCCTAGCGGGAGGGGGAGAGACCCAGTACTTC,CASSLVLAGGGETQYF
TRBJ1-2,12,TRBV2,NA,NA,TGTGCCAGCAGTGATCCGGACTATGGCTACACCTTC,CASSDPDYGYTF
TRBJ2-5,13,TRBV25-1,NA,NA,TGTGCCAGCAGTGAGGGGGCGCGGGAGACCCAGCACTTC,CASSEGARETQHF
TRBJ1-3,16,TRBV6-5,NA,NA,TGTGCCAACAGTTACTCGGGGGGTAGCTCTGGAAACACCATATATTTT,CANSYSGGSSGNTIYF